The sequence of this T cell receptor beta chain was determined in a study of blood T cell repertoires in COVID-19. Looking at the study overall: Acute and convalescent COVID-19 specimens originated in the United States, Italy and Spain.

The V gene lost 2 bases and the J gene lost 4 bases, with 12 bases spanning the gap. Germline V gene lookup returns CDR1 SGHNT and CDR2 YYREEE (reference sequence). CDR3 length: 14 residues. Allocation to cohorts depended on clinical history reported by the participants. The recovered donors of Cohort 3 showed two negative PCRs, clearance, or symptom resolution. Per the authors' pipeline: Reference gene primers were amplified, and this amplification served to estimate nucleated cell counts. TCRdb's copy holds only in-frame clones and misses some; the assay was immunoSEQ multiplex PCR. The D gene and trimming were derived from the DNA, and the V and J assignments and clone size from that table. The data show about 310,000 clones, roughly 89% seen once.

This clonotype originated in a woman in her twenties or thirties who had recovered from COVID-19. Sequenced sample: PBMCs or T cells enriched from blood (not recorded which). This rearrangement joins TRBV5-4 to TRBJ1-1, with no clear D. This CDR3 is CASSLRGVGTEAFF. The CDR3 DNA reads TGTGCCAGCAGCTTACGAGGTGTCGGCACTGAAGCTTTCTTT.